This T cell receptor beta chain was recovered during a study of identifying expanded T cells in peripheral blood. Study results and caveats: About 1.3 clones differed between technical replicates, versus around 15 and 19 over time. Across healthy donors, higher total template counts meant significantly greater roughly 2-week count variance.

Trimming cost V 0 bases and J 1 base; bases outside gene matches: 6. The CDR3 sequence is 18 residues long. CDR1 and CDR2 from the germline V gene are LGHNA and YSLEER. About this clone itself: No antigen is known for it.

This table comes from immunoSEQ multiplex PCR, and its TCRdb copy is limited to in-frame clones, with some not included. This table has around 120,000 clones, around nine tenths appearing once. Collection occurred without any documented infections or immune events in donors. This receptor was obtained from a person aged 18 to 70 in good health. This chain uses TRBV4-3 with TRBJ2-5, with 12 bases that match TRBD2. Sequences were obtained from blood. The CDR3 is CASSQDWLAGGVQETQYF. The CDR3 nucleotides read TGCGCCAGCAGCCAAGATTGGCTAGCGGGGGGGGTCCAAGAGACCCAGTACTTC.